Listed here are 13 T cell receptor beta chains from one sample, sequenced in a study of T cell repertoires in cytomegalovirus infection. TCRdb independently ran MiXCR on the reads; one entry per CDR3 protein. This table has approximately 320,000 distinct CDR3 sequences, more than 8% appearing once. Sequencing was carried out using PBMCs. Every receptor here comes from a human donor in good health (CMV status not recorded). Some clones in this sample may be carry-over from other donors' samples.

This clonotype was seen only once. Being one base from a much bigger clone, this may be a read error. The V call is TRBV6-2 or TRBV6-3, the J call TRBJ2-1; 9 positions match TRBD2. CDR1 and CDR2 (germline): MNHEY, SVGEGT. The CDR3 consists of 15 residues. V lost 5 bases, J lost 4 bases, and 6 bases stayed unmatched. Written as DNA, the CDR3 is TGTGCCAGCAGTGGGATTAGCGGGAGTTACAATGAGCAGTTCTTC. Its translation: CASSGISGSYNEQFF.

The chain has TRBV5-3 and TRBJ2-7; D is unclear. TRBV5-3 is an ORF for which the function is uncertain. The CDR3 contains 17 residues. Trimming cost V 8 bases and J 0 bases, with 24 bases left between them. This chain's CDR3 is CASSRSGFGDSSYEQYF. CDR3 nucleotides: TGTGCCAGCAGCCGGTCGGGTTTTGGGGATTCCTCCTACGAGCAGTACTTC.

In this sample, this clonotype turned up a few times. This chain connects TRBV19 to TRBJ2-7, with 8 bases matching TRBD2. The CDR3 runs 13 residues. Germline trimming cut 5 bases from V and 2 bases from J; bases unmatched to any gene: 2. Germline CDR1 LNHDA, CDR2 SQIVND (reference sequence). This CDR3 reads CASSRGGAYEQYF. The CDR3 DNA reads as TGTGCCAGTAGTCGGGGGGGGGCCTACGAGCAGTACTTC.

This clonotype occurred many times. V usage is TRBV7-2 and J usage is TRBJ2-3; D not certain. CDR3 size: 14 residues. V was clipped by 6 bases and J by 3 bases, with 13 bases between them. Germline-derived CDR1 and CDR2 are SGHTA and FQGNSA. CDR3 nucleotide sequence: TGTGCCAGCAGTCCCTTACTTAGGACAGATACGCAGTATTTT. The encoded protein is CASSPLLRTDTQYF.

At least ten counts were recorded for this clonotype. The DNA of the CDR3 is TGTGCCAGCAGCCGCCGGACAGGTGGGGAACGCGAGCAGTACTTC. Protein product: CASSRRTGGEREQYF. The chain links TRBV3-1 to TRBJ2-7; 7 nucleotides match TRBD1. J was trimmed by 6 bases and V by 4 bases; bases with no gene match: 12. The germline V gene encodes CDR1 LGHDT and CDR2 YNNKEL (reference sequence). The CDR3 contains 15 residues.

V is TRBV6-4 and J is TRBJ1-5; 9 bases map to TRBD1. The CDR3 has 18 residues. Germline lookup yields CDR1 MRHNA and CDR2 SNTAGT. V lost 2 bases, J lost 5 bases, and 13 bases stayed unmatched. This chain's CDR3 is CASSDRDRVIAGDQPQHF. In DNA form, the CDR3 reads TGTGCCAGCAGTGACAGGGACAGGGTTATCGCGGGGGATCAGCCCCAGCATTTT.

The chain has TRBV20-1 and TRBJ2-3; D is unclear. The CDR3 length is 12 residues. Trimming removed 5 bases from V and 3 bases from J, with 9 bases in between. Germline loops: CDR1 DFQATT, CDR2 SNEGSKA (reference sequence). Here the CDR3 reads CSAGRLTDTQYF. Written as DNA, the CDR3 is TGCAGTGCTGGACGGTTGACAGATACGCAGTATTTT.

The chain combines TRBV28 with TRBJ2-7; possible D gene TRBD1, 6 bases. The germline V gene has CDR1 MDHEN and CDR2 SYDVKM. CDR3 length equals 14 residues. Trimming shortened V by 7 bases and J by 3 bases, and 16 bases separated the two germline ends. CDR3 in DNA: TGTGCCAGCACCCAAACTGGACAGATCTACGAGCAGTACTTC. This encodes CASTQTGQIYEQYF.

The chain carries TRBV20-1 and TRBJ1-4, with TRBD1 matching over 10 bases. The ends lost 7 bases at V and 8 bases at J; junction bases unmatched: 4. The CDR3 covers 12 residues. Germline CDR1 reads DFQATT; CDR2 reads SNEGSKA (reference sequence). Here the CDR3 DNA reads TGCAGTGGTGGGGACAGGGGAGAAAAACTGTTTTTT. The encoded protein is CSGGDRGEKLFF.

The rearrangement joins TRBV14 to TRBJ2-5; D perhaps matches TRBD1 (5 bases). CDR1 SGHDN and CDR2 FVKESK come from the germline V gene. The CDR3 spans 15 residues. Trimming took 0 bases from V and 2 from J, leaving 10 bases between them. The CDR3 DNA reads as TGTGCCAGCAGCCAAGATTGGGGCAGACAAGAGACCCAGTACTTC. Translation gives CASSQDWGRQETQYF.

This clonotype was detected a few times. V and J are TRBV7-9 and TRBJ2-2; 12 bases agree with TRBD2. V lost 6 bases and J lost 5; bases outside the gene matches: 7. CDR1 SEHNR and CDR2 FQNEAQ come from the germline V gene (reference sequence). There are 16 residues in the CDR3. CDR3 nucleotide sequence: TGTGCCAGCAGATTTGGACTAGCGGGGTGGACCGGGGAGCTGTTTTTT. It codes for CASRFGLAGWTGELFF.

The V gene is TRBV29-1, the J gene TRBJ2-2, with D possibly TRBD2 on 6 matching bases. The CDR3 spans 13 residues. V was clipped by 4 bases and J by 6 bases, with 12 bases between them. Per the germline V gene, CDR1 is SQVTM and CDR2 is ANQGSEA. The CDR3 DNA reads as TGCAGCGTTGGACTAGTGGGATCCGGGGAGCTGTTTTTT. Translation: CSVGLVGSGELFF.

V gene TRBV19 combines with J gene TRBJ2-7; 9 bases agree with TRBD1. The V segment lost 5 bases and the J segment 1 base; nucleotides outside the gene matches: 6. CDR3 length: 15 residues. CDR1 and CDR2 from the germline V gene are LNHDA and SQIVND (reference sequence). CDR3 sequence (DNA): TGTGCCAGTAGTCCTGGGACAGGGATGTCCTACGAGCAGTACTTC. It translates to CASSPGTGMSYEQYF.